The 30 T cell receptor beta chains given below trace back to one sample, sequenced in a study of CD8+ T cells in alopecia areata. Following extraction, RNA underwent reverse transcription to cDNA, which served as the sequencing template. Generated by immunoSEQ multiplex PCR, the TCRdb table keeps only in-frame clones and is missing some. The table lists some 180,000 clones, about 53% of them singletons. As for treatment: oral pan-JAK inhibitor, 5-10 mg twice daily. Sequenced material: CD8+ T cells sorted from blood, taken at week 24, from a patient treated with tofacitinib. These TCRs come from a human donor with alopecia areata.

The rearrangement joins TRBV6-7 to TRBJ1-2; D perhaps matches TRBD1 (5 bases). TRBV6-7 is an open reading frame, and its role is uncertain. The CDR3 is 14 amino acids. The ends were cut back, 3 bases at V and 8 bases at J, with 16 bases in the middle. The CDR3 DNA sequence: TGTGCCAGCAGTTATGATCAGGGTACTGACGGCTACACCTTC. Protein sequence: CASSYDQGTDGYTF.

The sample holds a few counts of this clone. J is TRBJ2-3 and V is TRBV5-1, with D possibly being TRBD1 (5 bases). The V gene's germline CDR1 is SGHRS and CDR2 YFSETQ. V gave up 0 bases and J gave up 4 bases, with 9 bases separating them. This CDR3 has 14 amino acids. The CDR3 coding sequence is TGCGCCAGCAGCTTGGAAGGGGTTGCAGATACGCAGTATTTT. Translation: CASSLEGVADTQYF.

V gene TRBV5-6 combines with J gene TRBJ2-7; 7 bases fit TRBD1. CDR3 length: 14 amino acids. The V gene's germline CDR1 is SGHDT and CDR2 YYEEEE. The J segment lost 2 bases and the V segment lost 4 bases, leaving 6 bases of the junction unmatched. This chain's CDR3 is CASSPGGLTYEQYF. The CDR3, as DNA: TGTGCCAGCAGCCCAGGGGGTCTTACCTACGAGCAGTACTTC.

This clone appeared once. V is TRBV13 and J is TRBJ1-2, with 9 nucleotides matching TRBD1. CDR1 is PRHDT and CDR2 is FYEKMQ in the germline V gene (reference sequence). The CDR3 spans 14 residues. V was pared by 6 bases and J by 3 bases, with 5 bases of the junction left unmatched. Written as DNA, the CDR3 is TGTGCCAGCAGGTTAACAGGGGGCGACTATGGCTACACCTTC. Encoded protein: CASRLTGGDYGYTF.

This clone came up a few times. The same CDR3 is also encoded by other DNA sequences in this sample. The chain links TRBV29-1 to TRBJ2-1; D gene uncertain. The V end was cut by 6 bases, the J end by 5 bases, with 5 bases between. CDR3 length equals 10 residues. Germline V CDR1 and CDR2: SQVTM, ANQGSEA. The CDR3 nucleotides read TGCAGCGTGGAGAACAATGAGCAGTTCTTC. Encoded protein: CSVENNEQFF.

This clone was seen a single time. For the CDR3, the DNA is TGTGCCAGCAGGTGGACAGGAAACCCACCCTCTGGGGCCAACGTCCTGACTTTC. It is translated as CASRWTGNPPSGANVLTF. The chain couples TRBV27 to TRBJ2-6; 7 bases map to TRBD1. The V gene's germline CDR1 is MNHEY and CDR2 SMNVEV (reference sequence). V lost 6 bases and J lost 0; bases outside the gene matches: 11. The CDR3 has 18 amino acids.

J is TRBJ2-7 and V is TRBV9, with D unresolved. The germline V gene encodes CDR1 SGDLS and CDR2 YYNGEE. The CDR3 covers 14 residues. V was shortened by 0 bases and J by 4 bases, with 11 bases between the two germline ends. In DNA, the CDR3 is TGTGCCAGCAGCGTAGGGGCAGGAGCATACGAGCAGTACTTC. As protein: CASSVGAGAYEQYF.

This CDR3 reads CASSQETGPYEQYF. The CDR3 nucleotides are TGCGCCAGCAGCCAAGAGACAGGGCCCTACGAGCAGTACTTC. The rearrangement links TRBV4-3 to TRBJ2-7, with TRBD1 identical over 7 bases. The CDR3 runs to 14 residues. Trimming took 0 bases from V and 2 from J; bases not matched to a gene: 1. CDR1 and CDR2 from the germline V gene are LGHNA and YSLEER.

Only one count was recorded for this clone. In DNA form, the CDR3 reads TGCGCCAGCAGCGCTTCTGTCGACGGTGAGCAGTTCTTC. It codes for CASSASVDGEQFF. The chain couples TRBV5-1 to TRBJ2-1; unclear D gene. The CDR3 has 13 residues. V was pared by 4 bases and J by 9 bases, with 14 bases between. Per germline, CDR1 SGHRS and CDR2 YFSETQ.

The chain has TRBV27 and TRBJ1-1; weak D call: TRBD1 (5 bases). The CDR3 totals 14 residues. Trimming took off 3 bases at V and 4 bases at J, with 12 bases between the two ends. From germline, CDR1 is MNHEY and CDR2 SMNVEV (reference sequence). The CDR3 reads CASSFQGSGTEAFF. CDR3 sequence (DNA): TGTGCCAGCAGTTTCCAGGGATCTGGCACTGAAGCTTTCTTT.

This clone was observed a single time. The rearrangement joins TRBV9 to TRBJ2-7; D gene uncertain. The CDR3 is made up of 16 amino acids. Germline V gene data show CDR1 as SGDLS and CDR2 as YYNGEE. V was clipped by 0 bases and J by 0 bases, with 13 bases between them. The CDR3 sequence is CASSVDFGSPSYEQYF. CDR3 nucleotide sequence: TGTGCCAGCAGCGTAGATTTCGGATCACCCTCCTACGAGCAGTACTTC.

This clone has just a few counts. This chain joins TRBV7-4 and TRBJ2-1; D possibly matches TRBD1 or TRBD2 (5 bases each). Trimming took off 4 bases at V and 4 bases at J, with 14 bases between the two ends. CDR3 length: 15 amino acids. The germline V gene encodes CDR1 SGHVT and CDR2 SQSDAQ. The CDR3, as DNA: TGTGCCAGCAGCTCCTGGGGGATAAGATACAATGAGCAGTTCTTC. Its protein is CASSSWGIRYNEQFF. The full variable domain, with the rest looked up from reference TRBV7-4 and TRBJ2-1, is GAGVSQSPRYKVAKRGRDVALRCDSISGHVTLYWYRQTLGQGSEVLTYSQSDAQRDKSGRPSGRFSAERPERSVSTLKIQRTEQGDSAVYLCASSSWGIRYNEQFFGPGTRLTVL.

The chain carries TRBV13 and TRBJ2-1, with TRBD2 matching 12 bases. The V segment lost 4 bases and the J segment 3 bases; nucleotides outside the gene matches: 7. Germline-derived CDR1 and CDR2 are PRHDT and FYEKMQ (reference sequence). CDR3 length: 17 residues. In DNA form, the CDR3 reads TGTGCCAGCAGCTCCCCGCGGACTAGCGGGAACTACAATGAGCAGTTCTTC. It specifies CASSSPRTSGNYNEQFF. Together with reference TRBV13 and TRBJ2-1, the CDR3 gives the full variable domain: AAGVIQSPRHLIKEKRETATLKCYPIPRHDTVYWYQQGPGQDPQFLISFYEKMQSDKGSIPDRFSAQQFSDYHSELNMSSLELGDSALYFCASSSPRTSGNYNEQFFGPGTRLTVL.

This clone appeared a few times. The genes are TRBV27 and TRBJ2-3; 12 nucleotides agree with TRBD2. The germline CDR1 and CDR2 sequences are MNHEY and SMNVEV (reference sequence). CDR3 length equals 15 residues. The junction had 4 bases not matched to a gene; V was cut back by 5 bases and J by 4 bases. The CDR3 spells CASSQGLAGADTQYF. The CDR3 DNA follows: TGTGCCAGCAGTCAGGGACTAGCGGGCGCAGATACGCAGTATTTT.

The chain has TRBV11-2 and TRBJ1-2; 7 positions agree with TRBD1. Germline V gene sequence: CDR1 SGHAT, CDR2 FQNNGV. Trimming took 7 bases from V and 6 from J; bases not matched to a gene: 5. CDR3 length: 12 amino acids. CDR3 bases: TGTGCCAGCACCCTCAGGGGGAATGGCTACACCTTC. Translating it yields CASTLRGNGYTF.

This clone has only a few counts. The chain has TRBV29-1 and TRBJ2-7; 10 positions match TRBD1. CDR3 size: 15 residues. CDR1 and CDR2 from the germline V gene are SQVTM and ANQGSEA. Germline trimming cut 7 bases from V and 5 bases from J; bases unmatched to any gene: 14. CDR3 protein: CSAQSPGTGVNEQYF. In nucleotides, the CDR3 is TGCAGCGCCCAAAGCCCCGGGACAGGGGTAAACGAGCAGTACTTC.

The CDR3 spells CSVEGTNYGYTF. The DNA for the CDR3 is TGCAGCGTTGAGGGTACTAACTATGGCTACACCTTC. The V call is TRBV29-1, the J call TRBJ1-2, with D uncertain. CDR1 and CDR2 (germline): SQVTM, ANQGSEA. CDR3 length: 12 amino acids. V was pared by 3 bases and J by 0 bases, with 5 bases between.

This clone appeared a few times. The chain links TRBV7-9 to TRBJ2-7; D unresolved. Between the trimmed V and J ends, which lost 1 base and 2 bases, there was a span of 9 bases. CDR1 is SEHNR, CDR2 FQNEAQ, per germline (reference sequence). The CDR3 totals 14 residues. Here the CDR3 reads CASSLVSDTYEQYF. CDR3 in DNA: TGTGCCAGCAGCTTAGTGTCAGACACCTACGAGCAGTACTTC. The full variable domain, with the rest looked up from reference TRBV7-9 and TRBJ2-7, is DTGVSQNPRHKITKRGQNVTFRCDPISEHNRLYWYRQTLGQGPEFLTYFQNEAQLEKSRLLSDRFSAERPKGSFSTLEIQRTEQGDSAMYLCASSLVSDTYEQYFGPGTRLTVT.

This clone was observed at least ten times. This same CDR3 is encoded by further DNA sequences in the sample. The chain has TRBV19 and TRBJ1-5; D is unresolved. V dropped 2 bases and J dropped 2 bases, with 4 bases sitting between them. The CDR3 spans 13 residues. In germline, CDR1 is LNHDA, CDR2 SQIVND (reference sequence). The CDR3 DNA sequence: TGTGCCAGTAGTATAAGTGGCAATCAGCCCCAGCATTTT. This gives the protein CASSISGNQPQHF.

This clone was seen more than once but under ten times. V and J are TRBV7-8 and TRBJ1-1; D is ambiguous. V lost 3 bases and J 1 base, leaving 6 bases between the germline ends. In germline, CDR1 is SGHVS, CDR2 FQNEAQ. The CDR3 sequence is 13 residues long. The CDR3 is CASSFGWNTEAFF. For the CDR3, the DNA is TGTGCCAGCAGCTTTGGCTGGAACACTGAAGCTTTCTTT.

The chain combines TRBV7-3 with TRBJ1-2; D not certain. Trimming pared 2 bases from V and 3 bases from J, leaving 13 bases between. Per germline, CDR1 SGHTA and CDR2 FQGTGA. The CDR3 has 15 residues. The CDR3 reads CASSLSVGPDYGYTF. The CDR3 bases are TGTGCCAGCAGCTTATCGGTTGGACCGGACTATGGCTACACCTTC.

V is TRBV4-1 and J is TRBJ1-5; D not resolved. Trimming left V 2 bases short and J 4 bases short, with 15 bases between. Germline CDR1 and CDR2: MGHRA and YSYEKL. The length of the CDR3 is 16 residues. CDR3 sequence (DNA): TGCGCCAGCAGCCAAACAACGGAGGAGACTAATCAGCCCCAGCATTTT. As protein: CASSQTTEETNQPQHF.

This chain connects TRBV29-1 to TRBJ1-1; tentatively, D is TRBD1 (6 bases). With 0 bases removed from V and 4 bases from J, the gap between germline ends came to 9 bases. The length of the CDR3 is 13 residues. The germline V gene has CDR1 SQVTM and CDR2 ANQGSEA. The CDR3 here is CSVEDRGGTEAFF. The CDR3 DNA follows: TGCAGCGTTGAAGATCGAGGGGGCACTGAAGCTTTCTTT.

The chain joins TRBV5-6 to TRBJ1-1; D unresolved. Trimming stripped 3 bases from V and 5 bases from J, with 20 bases between. The length of the CDR3 is 16 residues. Germline assignment: CDR1 SGHDT and CDR2 YYEEEE. The CDR3 protein is CASSSSNSRMRTEAFF. CDR3 DNA sequence: TGTGCCAGCAGCTCTTCTAACAGTCGAATGAGGACTGAAGCTTTCTTT. The entire variable domain, with the rest obtained from reference TRBV5-6 and TRBJ1-1, is as follows: DAGVTQSPTHLIKTRGQQVTLRCSPKSGHDTVSWYQQALGQGPQFIFQYYEEEERQRGNFPDRFSGHQFPNYSSELNVNALLLGDSALYLCASSSSNSRMRTEAFFGQGTRLTVV.

This chain uses TRBV4-2 with TRBJ1-1, with D possibly being TRBD1 (6 bases). Trimming stripped 2 bases from V and 5 bases from J, with 9 bases between. CDR3 length: 13 amino acids. CDR1 is LGHNA and CDR2 is YNFKEQ in the germline V gene. CDR3: CASSQQGRTEAFF. The CDR3 DNA follows: TGTGCCAGCAGCCAACAGGGGAGGACTGAAGCTTTCTTT.

The chain links TRBV19 to TRBJ1-4; 7 bases are shared with TRBD1. V was clipped by 7 bases and J by 5 bases; unmatched bases: 7. CDR3 length: 14 residues. Per germline, CDR1 LNHDA and CDR2 SQIVND (reference sequence). CDR3 in DNA: TGTGCCAGTACGCCACAGGGGTGGAATGAAAAACTGTTTTTT. Translated: CASTPQGWNEKLFF.

This clone was picked up a small number of times. The CDR3 region is CASRDTGTGNTEAFF. DNA of the CDR3: TGTGCCAGCAGGGATACCGGGACAGGGAACACTGAAGCTTTCTTT. J is TRBJ1-1 and V is TRBV2; 8 nucleotides agree with TRBD1. Germline V lookup: CDR1 SNHLY, CDR2 FYNNEI. With V trimmed by 6 bases and J by 1 base, 7 bases remained unmatched. The CDR3 extends over 15 amino acids.

CDR3: CASSPGTFNQPQHF. The CDR3 coding sequence is TGTGCCAGTAGCCCCGGGACATTCAATCAGCCCCAGCATTTT. V and J are TRBV19 and TRBJ1-5, with a possible D match to TRBD1 (6 bases). The V and J ends lost 6 bases and 3 bases respectively, with 12 bases between them. Germline CDR1 and CDR2: LNHDA and SQIVND (reference sequence). The CDR3 length is 14 residues.

The V and J genes are TRBV30 and TRBJ2-7, with 7 bases matching TRBD1. Germline-derived CDR1 and CDR2 are GTSNPN and SVGIG (reference sequence). The CDR3 is 13 residues long. V lost 6 bases to trimming and J lost 2 bases; unmatched junction nucleotides: 7. In DNA, the CDR3 is TGTGCCTGCACCGGGACAGAGGCCTACGAGCAGTACTTC. Translating it yields CACTGTEAYEQYF.

The chain carries TRBV6-5 and TRBJ2-4; tentative D call: TRBD1 (6 bases). CDR3 length: 15 residues. Germline V gene data show CDR1 as MNHEY and CDR2 as SVGAGI. Trimming removed 3 bases from V and 6 bases from J, with 15 bases in between. CDR3 coding DNA: TGTGCCAGCAGTTATGACGGGACAACGATAAACATTCAGTACTTC. Protein sequence: CASSYDGTTINIQYF.